This T cell receptor beta chain is from a study of blood T cell repertoires in COVID-19. On the study more broadly: The United States, Italy and Spain supplied acute and convalescent COVID-19 samples. T cells, B-cell-depleted T cells, or PBMCs provided the cDNA or gDNA that served as material.

In regard to this clone: At one end the junction does not follow the germline gene, possibly because of a read error.

Authors' methods: Scientists estimated how many nucleated cells there were by amplifying reference gene primers. The repertoire was sequenced with immunoSEQ multiplex PCR; TCRdb's copy has only in-frame clones and lacks some. D and trimming were read from the DNA, whereas the V and J calls and clone size are those reported in that table. The sample contains a few hundred thousand clones, about 89% of which appear only once. The CDR3 consists of 18 residues. CDR1 and CDR2 (germline): MDHEN, SYDVKM. Sequencing used peripheral blood. The chain links TRBV28 to TRBJ2-1; 9 nucleotides line up with TRBD2. The clonotype comes from a woman between 45 and 60 years old with acute or convalescent COVID-19. CDR3 residues: CASGLFAGGPPPYNEQFF. CDR3 sequence (DNA): TGTGCCAGCGGTTTATTTGCGGGAGGGCCCCCCCCCTACAATGAGCAGTTCTTC. Full variable domain (rest looked up from reference TRBV28 and TRBJ2-1): DVKVTQSSRYLVKRTGEKVFLECVQDMDHENMFWYRQDPGLGLRLIYFSYDVKMKEKGDIPEGYSVSREKKERFSLILESASTNQTSMYLCASGLFAGGPPPYNEQFFGPGTRLTVL.